Listed below are T cell receptor beta chains from one sample, sequenced in a study of blood T cells in healthy people across ages. Via MiXCR, TCRdb re-called the 5' RACE reads, giving one row per CDR3 protein. The top ten clones hold 15% of a sample with approximately 700,000 distinct CDR3 sequences, roughly 32% of them seen once. Sequencing was performed on blood. The receptors stem from an elderly woman in good health. The CDR3 runs from the conserved cysteine through the conserved F or W. The order of the fields is J gene, V gene, CDR3 protein.

TRBJ2-6 TRBV14 CASSQTGGGDNVLTF
TRBJ1-2 TRBV28 CASRAVYGYTF
TRBJ2-7 TRBV5-5 CASSLAGLSSYEQYF
TRBJ1-6 TRBV10-3 CASGTGQRNSPLHF
TRBJ2-7 TRBV7-9 CASSRQGFFPYEQYF
TRBJ2-6 TRBV5-1 CASSLGDTYSGANVRTF
TRBJ2-7 TRBV30 CAWSVGPQGPRYEQYF
TRBJ2-5 TRBV15 CATSSGTLQETQYF
TRBJ2-7 TRBV6-2/TRBV6-3 CASWEEGGTFDEQYF
TRBJ1-1 TRBV3-1 CASSQEGRVNTEAFF
TRBJ2-1 TRBV7-2 CASSPSGGAGYEQFF
TRBJ2-7 TRBV20-1 CSAALQRGGNEQYF
TRBJ2-7 TRBV12-3/TRBV12-4 CASSEQGYYEQYF
TRBJ1-2 TRBV5-1 CASTSNAGGAHGYTF
TRBJ1-2 TRBV2 CAGHPTPGYGYTF
TRBJ1-2 TRBV5-1 CASSWEQHNYGYTF
TRBJ2-7 TRBV7-2 CASSADNYEQYF
TRBJ1-5 TRBV7-2 CASSLEGRNNQPQHF
TRBJ2-7 TRBV20-1 CSAIEDSYEQYF
TRBJ1-2 TRBV2 CASEGDTGGAFNYGYTF
TRBJ2-7 TRBV30 CAWRRPGAYEQYF
TRBJ2-3 TRBV20-1 CSARSVPRTSGTDTQYF
TRBJ2-3 TRBV11-2 CASSITGTGSTDTQYF
TRBJ1-6 TRBV3-1 CASSPRGQINSPLHF
TRBJ2-7 TRBV5-1 CASSLEGTIDEQYF
TRBJ2-4 TRBV7-2 CASSLELGVAKNIQYF
TRBJ2-3 TRBV7-3 CASSLDGGATTPDTQYF
TRBJ2-3 TRBV20-1 CSASGLAGAPANF
TRBJ2-7 TRBV6-5 CASRGLAGNSYEQYF
TRBJ2-7 TRBV15 CATSRAGTANAEQYF
TRBJ2-6 TRBV5-1 CASSFNGGSGANVLTF
TRBJ1-6 TRBV13 CASSLRGTSYNSPLHF
TRBJ2-7 TRBV5-1 CASSPSPGRKSYEQYF
TRBJ2-7 TRBV7-8 CASSLAGAGYEQYF
TRBJ2-1 TRBV3-1 CASSPTGQVGEQFF
TRBJ1-2 TRBV7-2 CASSLDLTVCSGHTF
TRBJ1-1 TRBV12-3/TRBV12-4 CASSLGRGRTEAFF
TRBJ2-4 TRBV20-1 CSGELAANIQYF
TRBJ2-1 TRBV5-1 CASSFLTSYNEQFF
TRBJ2-3 TRBV7-2 CASSLVDGASTDTQYF
TRBJ1-1 TRBV4-2 CASSQAEGSGAFF
TRBJ1-1 TRBV7-9 CASSSDRPEAFF
TRBJ1-2 TRBV7-2 CASSLARANYGYTF
TRBJ2-3 TRBV7-3 CASSSLSGGRGDTQYF
TRBJ1-1 TRBV6-1 CASNDTGTGLGTGAFF
TRBJ2-4 TRBV20-1 CSADRGRRDRGVSAKNIQYF
TRBJ1-6 TRBV30 CAWSEGGGDSPLHF
TRBJ2-5 TRBV7-2 CASSNLAGPGEAQYF
TRBJ1-2 TRBV18 CASSPWDSPNYGYTF